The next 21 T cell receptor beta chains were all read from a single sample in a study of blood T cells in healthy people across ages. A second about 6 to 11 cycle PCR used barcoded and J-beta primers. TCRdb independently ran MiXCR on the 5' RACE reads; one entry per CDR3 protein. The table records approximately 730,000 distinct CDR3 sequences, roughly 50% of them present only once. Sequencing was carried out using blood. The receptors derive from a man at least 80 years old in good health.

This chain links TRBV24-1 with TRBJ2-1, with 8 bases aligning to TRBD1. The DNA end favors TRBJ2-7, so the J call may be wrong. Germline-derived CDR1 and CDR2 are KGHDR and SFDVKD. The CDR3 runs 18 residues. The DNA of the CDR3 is TGTGCCACCAGCACCGGGACAGGAATTTCGAGCTCCTACAATGAGCAGTACTTC. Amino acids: CATSTGTGISSSYNEQYF.

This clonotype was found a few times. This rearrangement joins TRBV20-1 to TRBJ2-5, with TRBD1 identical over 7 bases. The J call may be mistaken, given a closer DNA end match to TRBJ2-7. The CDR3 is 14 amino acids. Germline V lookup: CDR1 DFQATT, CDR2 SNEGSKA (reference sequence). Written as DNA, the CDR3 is TGCAGTGCTACTCCGCTTCACAGGGGTGGCGAGCAGTACTTC. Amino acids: CSATPLHRGGEQYF.

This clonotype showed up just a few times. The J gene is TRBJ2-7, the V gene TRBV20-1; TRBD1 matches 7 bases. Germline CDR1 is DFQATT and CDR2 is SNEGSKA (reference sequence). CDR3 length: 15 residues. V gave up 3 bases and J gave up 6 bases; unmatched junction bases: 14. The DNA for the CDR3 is TGCAGTGCTAGGGGACATCGACAGGGTGGAAGCGAGCAGTACTTC. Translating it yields CSARGHRQGGSEQYF.

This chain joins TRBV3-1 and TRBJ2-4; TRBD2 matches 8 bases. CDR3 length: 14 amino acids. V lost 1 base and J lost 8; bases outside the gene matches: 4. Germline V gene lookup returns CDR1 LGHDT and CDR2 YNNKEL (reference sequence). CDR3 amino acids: CASSQVPGGDIQYF. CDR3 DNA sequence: TGTGCCAGCAGCCAAGTGCCGGGAGGGGACATTCAGTACTTC.

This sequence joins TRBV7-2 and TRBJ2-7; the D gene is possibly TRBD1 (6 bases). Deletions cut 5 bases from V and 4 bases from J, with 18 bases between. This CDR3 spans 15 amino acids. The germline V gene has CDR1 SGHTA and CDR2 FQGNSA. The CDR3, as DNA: TGTGCCAGCAGCCCATGGACAGCCGTAGGGTACGAGCAGTACTTC. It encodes CASSPWTAVGYEQYF.

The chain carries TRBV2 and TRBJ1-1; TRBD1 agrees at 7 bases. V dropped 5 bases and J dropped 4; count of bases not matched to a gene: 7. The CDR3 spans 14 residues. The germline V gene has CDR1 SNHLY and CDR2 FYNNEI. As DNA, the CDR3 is TGTGCCAGCAGTCCACAGGGGAAGCGCACTGAAGCTTTCTTT. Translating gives CASSPQGKRTEAFF.

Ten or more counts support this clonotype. CDR3 coding DNA: TGCAGCGGATCGGGACGGAACAAAAACATTCAGTACTTC. Its translation: CSGSGRNKNIQYF. The V and J genes are TRBV29-1 and TRBJ2-4; D may be TRBD1 or TRBD2 (5 bases each). Germline V gene sequence: CDR1 SQVTM, CDR2 ANQGSEA. Trimming removed 7 bases at V and 3 bases at J, with 13 bases between. The CDR3 length is 13 residues.

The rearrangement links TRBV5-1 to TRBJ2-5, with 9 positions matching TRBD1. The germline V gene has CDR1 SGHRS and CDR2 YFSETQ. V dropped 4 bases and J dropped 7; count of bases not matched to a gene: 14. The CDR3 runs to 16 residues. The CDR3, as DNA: TGCGCCAGCAGCCATCTGACTACAGGGGGCGGTGGGACCCAGTACTTC. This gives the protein CASSHLTTGGGGTQYF. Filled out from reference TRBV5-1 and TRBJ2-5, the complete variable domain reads KAGVTQTPRYLIKTRGQQVTLSCSPISGHRSVSWYQQTPGQGLQFLFEYFSETQRNKGNFPGRFSGRQFSNSRSEMNVSTLELGDSALYLCASSHLTTGGGGTQYFGPGTRLLVL.

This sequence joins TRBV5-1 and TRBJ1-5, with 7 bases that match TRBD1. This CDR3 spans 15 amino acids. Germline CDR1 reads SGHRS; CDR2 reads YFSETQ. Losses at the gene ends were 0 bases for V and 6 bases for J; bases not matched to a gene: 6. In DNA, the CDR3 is TGCGCCAGCAGCTTGGCCGGGGAGGGGGCTCAGCCCCAGCATTTT. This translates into CASSLAGEGAQPQHF.

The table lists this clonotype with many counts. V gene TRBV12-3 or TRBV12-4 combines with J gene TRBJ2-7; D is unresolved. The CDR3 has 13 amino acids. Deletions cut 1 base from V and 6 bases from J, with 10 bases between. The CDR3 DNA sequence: TGTGCCAGCAGTTTAGTTCCATTTGGCGAGCAGTACTTC. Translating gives CASSLVPFGEQYF.

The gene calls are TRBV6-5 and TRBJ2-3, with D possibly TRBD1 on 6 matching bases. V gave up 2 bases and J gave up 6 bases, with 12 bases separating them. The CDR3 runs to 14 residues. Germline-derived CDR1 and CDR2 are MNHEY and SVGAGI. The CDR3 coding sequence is TGTGCCAGCAGTTACAGTGGGGGCGCGGATACGCAGTATTTT. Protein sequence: CASSYSGGADTQYF.

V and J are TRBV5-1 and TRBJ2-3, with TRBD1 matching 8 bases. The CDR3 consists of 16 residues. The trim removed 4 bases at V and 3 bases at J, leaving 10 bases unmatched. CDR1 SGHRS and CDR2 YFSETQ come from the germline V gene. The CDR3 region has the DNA TGCGCCAGCAGCCATGGACAGGGCGGGTTAACAGATACGCAGTATTTT. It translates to CASSHGQGGLTDTQYF.

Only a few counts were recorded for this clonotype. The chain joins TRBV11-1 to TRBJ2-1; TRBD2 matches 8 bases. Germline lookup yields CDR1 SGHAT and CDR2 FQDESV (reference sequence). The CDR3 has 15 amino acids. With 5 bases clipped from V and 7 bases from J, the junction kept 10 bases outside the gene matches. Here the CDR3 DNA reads TGTGCCAGCAGCATTGGACTAGCCCCAAGGAATGAGCAGTTCTTC. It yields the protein CASSIGLAPRNEQFF.

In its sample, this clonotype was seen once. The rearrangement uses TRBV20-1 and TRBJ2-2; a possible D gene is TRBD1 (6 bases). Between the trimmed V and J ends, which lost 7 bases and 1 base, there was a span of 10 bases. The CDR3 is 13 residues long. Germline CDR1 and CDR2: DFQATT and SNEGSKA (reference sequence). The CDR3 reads CSGKQGNTGELFF. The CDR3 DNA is TGCAGTGGGAAACAGGGGAACACCGGGGAGCTGTTTTTT.

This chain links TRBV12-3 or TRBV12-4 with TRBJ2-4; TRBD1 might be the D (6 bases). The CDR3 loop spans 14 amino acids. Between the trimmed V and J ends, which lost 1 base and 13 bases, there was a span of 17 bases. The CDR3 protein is CASSLVRTGCEQYF. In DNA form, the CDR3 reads TGTGCCAGCAGTTTAGTTCGCACAGGGTGTGAGCAGTACTTC.

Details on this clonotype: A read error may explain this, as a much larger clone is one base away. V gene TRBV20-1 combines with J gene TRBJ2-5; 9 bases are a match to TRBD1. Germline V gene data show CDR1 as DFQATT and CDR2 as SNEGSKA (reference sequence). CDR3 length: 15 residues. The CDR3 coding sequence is TGCAGTGCTAGAGATTGGACAGGGGTCCAAGGGACCCAGTACTTC. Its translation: CSARDWTGVQGTQYF.

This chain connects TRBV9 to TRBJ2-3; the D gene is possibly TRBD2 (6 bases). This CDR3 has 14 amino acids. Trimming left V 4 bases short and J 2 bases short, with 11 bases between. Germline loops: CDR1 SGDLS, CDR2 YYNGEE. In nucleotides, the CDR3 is TGTGCCAGCAGCCGGGACTTAAACACAGATACGCAGTATTTT. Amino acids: CASSRDLNTDTQYF.

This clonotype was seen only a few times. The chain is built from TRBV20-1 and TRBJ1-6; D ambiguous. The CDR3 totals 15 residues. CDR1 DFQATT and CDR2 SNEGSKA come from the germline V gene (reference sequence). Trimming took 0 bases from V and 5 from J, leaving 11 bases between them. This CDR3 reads CSARDQRADNSPLHF. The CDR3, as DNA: TGCAGTGCTAGAGACCAAAGGGCCGATAATTCACCCCTCCACTTT.

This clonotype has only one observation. The CDR3 DNA sequence: TGTGCCAGCAGTCCGGGAGGGGGGAACAGATACGCGTATTTT. It specifies CASSPGGGNRYAYF. This rearrangement joins TRBV12-3 or TRBV12-4 to TRBJ2-3; 8 nucleotides match TRBD2. After removal of 5 bases from V and 14 bases from J, the junction contained 15 bases not matched to a gene. This CDR3 region has 14 residues.

In DNA form, the CDR3 reads TGTGCTAGTGGACCCGGGACAGGGATAAACAATGAGCAGTACTTC. Its translation: CASGPGTGINNEQYF. The chain joins TRBV12-5 to TRBJ2-1, with 9 bases lining up with TRBD1. Judging by the DNA end, TRBJ2-7 fits better; the J call may be wrong. The CDR3 spans 15 residues. The germline gives CDR1 LGHNT, CDR2 FRNRAP.

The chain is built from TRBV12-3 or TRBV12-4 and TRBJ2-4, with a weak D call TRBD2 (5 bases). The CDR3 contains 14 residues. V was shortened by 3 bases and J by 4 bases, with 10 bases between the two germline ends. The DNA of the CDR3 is TGTGCCAGCAGTTTCCCCGGGAATAAAAACATTCAGTACTTC. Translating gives CASSFPGNKNIQYF.